This T cell receptor beta chain originates from a study of blood T cells in healthy people across ages. Whole-study results and caveats: When one million T cells were used, diversity estimates were thought to be underestimates. As naive T cell percentage varied, TCR beta diversity correlated strongly with it.

This clonotype occurred a few times. Its antigen is currently unknown. Caucasian, healthy and from Russia, the donors were aged between about 6 and 90. Trimming removed 2 bases from V and 5 bases from J, with 15 bases in between. The CDR3 has 15 amino acids. The germline CDR1 and CDR2 sequences are MGHDK and SYGVNS. A second PCR of about 7 to 12 cycles used a sample-barcoded 5' primer and a J-beta primer mix. Via MiXCR, TCRdb re-called the 5' RACE reads, giving one row per CDR3 protein. Here the sample spans roughly 800,000 distinct CDR3 sequences, 53% being singletons. Sequenced: blood. This clonotype was sampled from a man at least 80 years old in good health. J is TRBJ2-5 and V is TRBV25-1; possible D gene TRBD2, 6 bases. This chain's CDR3 is CASSEGGTAMETQYF. DNA for the CDR3: TGTGCCAGCAGTGAAGGCGGGACCGCGATGGAGACCCAGTACTTC.